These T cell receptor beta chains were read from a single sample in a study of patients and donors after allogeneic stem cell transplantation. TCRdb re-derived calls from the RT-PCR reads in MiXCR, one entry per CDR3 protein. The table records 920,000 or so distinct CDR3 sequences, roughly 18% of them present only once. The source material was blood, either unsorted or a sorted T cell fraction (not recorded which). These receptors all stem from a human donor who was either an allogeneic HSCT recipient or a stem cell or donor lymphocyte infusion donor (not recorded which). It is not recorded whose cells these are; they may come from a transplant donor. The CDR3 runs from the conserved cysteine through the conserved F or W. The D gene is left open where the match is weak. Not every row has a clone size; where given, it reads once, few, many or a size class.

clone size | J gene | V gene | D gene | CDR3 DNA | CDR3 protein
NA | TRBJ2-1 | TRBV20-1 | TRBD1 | TGCAGTGCCACTCCCGGGACAGGATTTGGTGAGCAGTTCTTC | CSATPGTGFGEQFF
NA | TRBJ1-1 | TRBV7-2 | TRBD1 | TGTGCCAGCAGCTCGAGACAGGGGGTACGCGAAGCTTTCTTT | CASSSRQGVREAFF
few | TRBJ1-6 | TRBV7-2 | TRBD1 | TGTGCCAGCAGCGACGGACAGGGGGCGCAGAATTCACCCCTCCACTTT | CASSDGQGAQNSPLHF
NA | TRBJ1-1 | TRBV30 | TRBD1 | TGTGCCTGGATGCGCAGGGGGGCCAACACTGAAGCTTTCTTT | CAWMRRGANTEAFF
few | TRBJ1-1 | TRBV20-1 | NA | TGCAGTGCTAGAGACCAGTGGAGGGGTGGCACTGAAGCTTTCTTT | CSARDQWRGGTEAFF
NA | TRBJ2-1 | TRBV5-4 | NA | TGTGCCAGCAGCTTGGGGCGGACTCTTACCTACAATGAGCAGTTCTTC | CASSLGRTLTYNEQFF
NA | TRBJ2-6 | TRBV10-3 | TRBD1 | TGTGCCATCAGTGAGTCGAAGGGGACAGGGGTAATTTCTGGGGCCAACGTCCTGACTTTC | CAISESKGTGVISGANVLTF
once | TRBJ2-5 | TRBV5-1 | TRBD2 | TGCGCCAGCAGCTTTAACGTGGGACTAACCCAAGAGACCCAGTACTTC | CASSFNVGLTQETQYF
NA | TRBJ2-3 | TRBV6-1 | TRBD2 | TGTGCCAGCAGTGGCGGGCTAGCGGGGGGCCGAGATACGCAGTATTTT | CASSGGLAGGRDTQYF
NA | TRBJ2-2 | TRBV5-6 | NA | TGTGCCAGCAGCTTGGTGCAGTCCGGGGAGCTGTTTTTT | CASSLVQSGELFF
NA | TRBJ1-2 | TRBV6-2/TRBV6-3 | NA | TGTGCCAGCAGTTACCAAATAACTAACTATGGCTACACCTTC | CASSYQITNYGYTF
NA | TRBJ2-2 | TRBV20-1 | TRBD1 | TGCAGTGCCATCCCCGGGACAGATAACACCGGGGAGCTGTTTTTT | CSAIPGTDNTGELFF
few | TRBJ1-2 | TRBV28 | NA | TGTGCCAGCAGTTTAATCCAACTCGCTGGCTACACCTTC | CASSLIQLAGYTF
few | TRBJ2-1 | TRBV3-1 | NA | TGTGCCAGCAGCCAAGCTCCCAAAGAGCAGTTCTTC | CASSQAPKEQFF
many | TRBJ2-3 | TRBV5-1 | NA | TGCGCCAGCAGGGAGACTAGTTTTTCGCAGTATTTT | CASRETSFSQYF
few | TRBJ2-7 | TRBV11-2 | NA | TGTGCCAGCAGCTTAGCCGGGCGACCTACGGGGCAGTACTTC | CASSLAGRPTGQYF
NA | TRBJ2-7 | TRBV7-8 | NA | TGTGCCAGCAGCCCGATAGGGCTAACCCCACACGAGCAGTACTTC | CASSPIGLTPHEQYF
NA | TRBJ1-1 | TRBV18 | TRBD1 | TGTGCCAGCTCAACTAATGACAGGGTCACTGAAGCTTTCTTT | CASSTNDRVTEAFF
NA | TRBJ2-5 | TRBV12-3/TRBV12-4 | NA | TGTGCCAGCAGGCGAAATGATAGAGAGACCCAGTACTTC | CASRRNDRETQYF
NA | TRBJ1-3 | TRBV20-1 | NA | TGCAGTGCTAGAGATCTTCAATCCGGAAACACCATATATTTT | CSARDLQSGNTIYF
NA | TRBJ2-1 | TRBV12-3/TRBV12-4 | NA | TGTGCCAGCAGTTCCGCTCCGACAGGGAGGGACAATGAGCAGTTCTTC | CASSSAPTGRDNEQFF
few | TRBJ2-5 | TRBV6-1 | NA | TGTGCCAGCATACGAGAGGCAGGACCGAGGAATATCGAGACCCAGTACTTC | CASIREAGPRNIETQYF
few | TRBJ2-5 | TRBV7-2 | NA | TGTGCCAGCAGCTTAGCTTGGGGGCAAGAGACCCAGTACTTC | CASSLAWGQETQYF
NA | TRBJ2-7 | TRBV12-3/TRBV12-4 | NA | TGTGCCAGCAGTTTTTCCACAGGGGGAGGGGAGCAGTACTTC | CASSFSTGGGEQYF
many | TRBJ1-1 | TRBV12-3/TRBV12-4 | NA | TGTGCCAGCAGTTTAGGGGCGGGTGGCACTGAAGCTTTCTTT | CASSLGAGGTEAFF
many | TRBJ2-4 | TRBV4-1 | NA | TGCGCCAGCAGCCAAGTACCGCTAGCCAAAAACATTCAGTACTTC | CASSQVPLAKNIQYF
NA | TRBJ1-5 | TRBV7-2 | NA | TGTGCCAGCAGCTTAGCGCGGGCGAAGGGTAGCAATCAGCCCCAGCATTTT | CASSLARAKGSNQPQHF
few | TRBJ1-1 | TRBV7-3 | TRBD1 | TGTGCCAGCACCTCGGACAGGAAAACTTTCTTT | CASTSDRKTFF
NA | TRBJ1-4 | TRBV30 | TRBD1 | TGTGCCTGGAGTTCGCACAGGGGGCTGGGTGAAAAACTGTTTTTT | CAWSSHRGLGEKLFF
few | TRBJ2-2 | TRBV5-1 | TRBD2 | TGCGCCAGCAAGACCACTAGCGGCAGCACCGGGGAGCTGTTTTTT | CASKTTSGSTGELFF
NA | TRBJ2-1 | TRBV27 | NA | TGTGCCTCCGGGGGCCACGATGAGCAGTTCTTC | CASGGHDEQFF
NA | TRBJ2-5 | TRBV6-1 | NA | TGTGCCACCACCGACCTTAGCGACCAAGAGACCCAGTACTTC | CATTDLSDQETQYF
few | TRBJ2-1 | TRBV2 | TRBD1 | TGTGCCAGCAGTTATTCCGGGACAGGGTCGTGGAATGAGCAGTTCTTC | CASSYSGTGSWNEQFF
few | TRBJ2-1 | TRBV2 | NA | TGTGCCAGCACCCTCCGAGGAGGCTTTCCCAATGAGCAGTTCTTC | CASTLRGGFPNEQFF
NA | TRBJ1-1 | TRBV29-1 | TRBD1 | TGCAGCGTTCAGCGGGACAGGGGTTACGCTGAAGCTTTCTTT | CSVQRDRGYAEAFF
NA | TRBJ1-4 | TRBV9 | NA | TGTGCCAGCAGCGTATATCCGCGCGAAAAACTGTTTTTT | CASSVYPREKLFF
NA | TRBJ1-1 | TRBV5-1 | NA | TGCGCCAGCACGATAAGAGGAGAGGGTGGAGAAGCTTTCTTT | CASTIRGEGGEAFF
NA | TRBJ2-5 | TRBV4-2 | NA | TGTGCCAGCAGCCAAGAATGGGGGTGGGGAAGCCAACAAGAGACCCAGTACTTC | CASSQEWGWGSQQETQYF
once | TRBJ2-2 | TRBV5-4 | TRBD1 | TGTGCCAGCAGCTTTCTGCCCAGGGGGAATGGTGCCGGGGAGCTGTTTTTT | CASSFLPRGNGAGELFF